A selection of T cell receptor beta chains follows, all from one sample in a study of OX40 agonist ivuxolimab in advanced cancers. Data came from immunoSEQ multiplex PCR; TCRdb stores just in-frame clones and leaves some out. Of tens of thousands of clones in the sample, 90% were seen once. Source: CD4+ or CD8+ T cells sorted from blood, taken in a trial of the OX40 agonist ivuxolimab. The receptors stem from an adult with an advanced solid tumor such as melanoma, head and neck, liver or kidney cancer. Both conserved end residues are part of each CDR3. A D gene is named only where the DNA matches it firmly. Clone size, where shown, is once, few, many, or a class for clones that have expanded.

len: 14
abundance: NA
v_gene: TRBV19
j_gene: TRBJ1-1
d_gene: NA
CDR3aa: CASSILETNTEAFF
CDR3nt: TGTGCCAGTAGTATATTGGAGACCAACACTGAAGCTTTCTTT

len: 16
abundance: NA
v_gene: TRBV11-2
j_gene: TRBJ1-2
d_gene: NA
CDR3aa: CASSEEGGKANYGYTF
CDR3nt: TGTGCCAGCAGCGAAGAGGGGGGAAAGGCTAACTATGGCTACACCTTC

len: 15
abundance: NA
v_gene: TRBV5-1
j_gene: TRBJ2-5
d_gene: NA
CDR3aa: CASTRQRLYQETQYF
CDR3nt: TGCGCCAGCACCCGACAGCGGCTGTACCAAGAGACCCAGTACTTC

len: 16
abundance: NA
v_gene: TRBV5-4
j_gene: TRBJ1-4
d_gene: TRBD1
CDR3aa: CASSGDPGQGREKLFF
CDR3nt: TGTGCCAGCAGTGGGGATCCGGGACAGGGGAGGGAAAAACTGTTTTTT

len: 13
abundance: large
v_gene: TRBV19
j_gene: TRBJ1-5
d_gene: TRBD1
CDR3aa: CASVTGEGQPQHF
CDR3nt: TGTGCCAGTGTCACAGGGGAAGGTCAGCCCCAGCATTTT

len: 15
abundance: NA
v_gene: TRBV9
j_gene: TRBJ1-2
d_gene: NA
CDR3aa: CASSPRAAYNYGYTF
CDR3nt: TGTGCCAGCAGCCCCCGGGCAGCCTATAACTATGGCTACACCTTC

len: 13
abundance: NA
v_gene: TRBV5-1
j_gene: TRBJ1-1
d_gene: NA
CDR3aa: CARLGRLSFEAFF
CDR3nt: TGCGCCAGATTAGGCAGACTCTCTTTCGAAGCTTTCTTT

len: 13
abundance: NA
v_gene: TRBV19
j_gene: TRBJ1-1
d_gene: NA
CDR3aa: CASSRQSSTEAFF
CDR3nt: TGTGCCAGTAGTCGACAATCCAGCACTGAAGCTTTCTTT

len: 15
abundance: NA
v_gene: TRBV29-1
j_gene: TRBJ2-5
d_gene: TRBD2
CDR3aa: CSVEGASSGLETQYF
CDR3nt: TGCAGCGTTGAAGGAGCGAGTAGCGGGTTAGAGACCCAGTACTTC

len: 16
abundance: NA
v_gene: TRBV4-1
j_gene: TRBJ1-3
d_gene: NA
CDR3aa: CASSQASGYSGNTIYF
CDR3nt: TGCGCCAGCAGCCAAGCCTCAGGGTATTCTGGAAACACCATATATTTT

len: 14
abundance: NA
v_gene: TRBV18
j_gene: TRBJ2-2
d_gene: NA
CDR3aa: CASFPDGNTGELFF
CDR3nt: TGTGCCAGTTTTCCCGACGGGAACACCGGGGAGCTGTTTTTT

len: 15
abundance: NA
v_gene: TRBV18
j_gene: TRBJ2-2
d_gene: NA
CDR3aa: CASSPLSGNTGELFF
CDR3nt: TGTGCCAGCTCACCATTGTCGGGGAACACCGGGGAGCTGTTTTTT

len: 13
abundance: NA
v_gene: TRBV6-1
j_gene: TRBJ1-1
d_gene: NA
CDR3aa: CAGREASNTEAFF
CDR3nt: TGTGCAGGCCGGGAGGCTTCGAACACTGAAGCTTTCTTT

len: 12
abundance: few
v_gene: TRBV19
j_gene: TRBJ2-3
d_gene: NA
CDR3aa: CASSTQSDTQYF
CDR3nt: TGTGCCAGTAGTACCCAGTCAGATACGCAGTATTTT

len: 16
abundance: NA
v_gene: TRBV4-1
j_gene: TRBJ2-3
d_gene: TRBD1
CDR3aa: CASSRPRTGLTDTQYF
CDR3nt: TGCGCCAGCAGCCGGCCCCGGACAGGGCTGACGGATACGCAGTATTTT

len: 13
abundance: NA
v_gene: TRBV18
j_gene: TRBJ1-2
d_gene: NA
CDR3aa: CASSPLKGDGYTF
CDR3nt: TGTGCCAGCTCACCACTGAAAGGGGATGGCTACACCTTC

len: 18
abundance: NA
v_gene: TRBV7-2
j_gene: TRBJ2-1
d_gene: TRBD2
CDR3aa: CASSLASGGAGSYNEQFF
CDR3nt: TGTGCCAGCAGCTTAGCTAGCGGGGGGGCCGGGTCCTACAATGAGCAGTTCTTC

len: 16
abundance: NA
v_gene: TRBV9
j_gene: TRBJ2-1
d_gene: TRBD2
CDR3aa: CASSPLAGAAYNEQFF
CDR3nt: TGTGCCAGCAGCCCCCTCGCGGGAGCTGCCTACAATGAGCAGTTCTTC

len: 12
abundance: few
v_gene: TRBV10-3
j_gene: TRBJ1-1
d_gene: NA
CDR3aa: CAIGQGFTEAFF
CDR3nt: TGTGCCATCGGGCAGGGATTTACTGAAGCTTTCTTT

len: 15
abundance: NA
v_gene: TRBV10-3
j_gene: TRBJ2-7
d_gene: TRBD2
CDR3aa: CAISSGLGRGGEQYF
CDR3nt: TGTGCCATCAGCTCGGGACTAGGGCGCGGGGGGGAGCAGTACTTC

len: 17
abundance: NA
v_gene: TRBV5-1
j_gene: TRBJ2-5
d_gene: TRBD1
CDR3aa: CASSAGAGTGGVETQYF
CDR3nt: TGCGCCAGCAGCGCCGGCGCCGGGACAGGGGGGGTAGAGACCCAGTACTTC

len: 15
abundance: once
v_gene: TRBV5-8
j_gene: TRBJ1-3
d_gene: TRBD1
CDR3aa: CASSTRQGKGNTIYF
CDR3nt: TGTGCCAGCAGCACCAGACAGGGGAAAGGAAACACCATATATTTT

len: 13
abundance: NA
v_gene: TRBV4-2
j_gene: TRBJ2-7
d_gene: NA
CDR3aa: CASSRTGNYEQYF
CDR3nt: TGTGCCAGCAGCCGGACCGGCAACTACGAGCAGTACTTC

len: 13
abundance: NA
v_gene: TRBV28
j_gene: TRBJ2-3
d_gene: NA
CDR3aa: CASRGSGTDTQYF
CDR3nt: TGTGCCAGCAGAGGGAGCGGCACAGATACGCAGTATTTT

len: 15
abundance: NA
v_gene: TRBV28
j_gene: TRBJ2-2
d_gene: NA
CDR3aa: CASSLLGRWAGELFF
CDR3nt: TGTGCCAGCAGTCTACTGGGCCGGTGGGCCGGGGAGCTGTTTTTT

len: 15
abundance: NA
v_gene: TRBV4-3
j_gene: TRBJ1-2
d_gene: NA
CDR3aa: CASSQDLFGIYGYTF
CDR3nt: TGCGCCAGCAGCCAAGACCTATTCGGGATCTATGGCTACACCTTC

len: 17
abundance: NA
v_gene: TRBV4-1
j_gene: TRBJ1-3
d_gene: NA
CDR3aa: CASSQFPAGLSGNTIYF
CDR3nt: TGCGCCAGCAGCCAATTCCCCGCGGGTCTCTCTGGAAACACCATATATTTT

len: 15
abundance: NA
v_gene: TRBV5-6
j_gene: TRBJ2-7
d_gene: TRBD1
CDR3aa: CASSFGTGFSYEQYF
CDR3nt: TGTGCCAGCAGCTTCGGGACAGGGTTCTCCTACGAGCAGTACTTC

len: 18
abundance: NA
v_gene: TRBV7-9
j_gene: TRBJ2-5
d_gene: TRBD2
CDR3aa: CASSLGLAGGQDGETQYF
CDR3nt: TGTGCCAGCAGCTTGGGACTAGCGGGAGGCCAAGACGGAGAGACCCAGTACTTC

len: 16
abundance: NA
v_gene: TRBV7-2
j_gene: TRBJ2-1
d_gene: TRBD2
CDR3aa: CASSLAGTSAHNEQFF
CDR3nt: TGTGCCAGCAGCTTAGCGGGGACTAGCGCCCACAATGAGCAGTTCTTC

len: 12
abundance: NA
v_gene: TRBV5-1
j_gene: TRBJ1-1
d_gene: NA
CDR3aa: CASSGGDTEAFF
CDR3nt: TGCGCCAGCAGCGGGGGGGACACTGAAGCTTTCTTT

len: 13
abundance: NA
v_gene: TRBV28
j_gene: TRBJ2-3
d_gene: NA
CDR3aa: CASSGAGTDTQYF
CDR3nt: TGTGCCAGCTCCGGGGCTGGCACAGATACGCAGTATTTT

len: 13
abundance: NA
v_gene: TRBV19
j_gene: TRBJ1-2
d_gene: NA
CDR3aa: CASSIGGAGGYTF
CDR3nt: TGTGCCAGTAGTATTGGCGGGGCGGGTGGCTACACCTTC

len: 13
abundance: NA
v_gene: TRBV6-6
j_gene: TRBJ2-2
d_gene: TRBD1
CDR3aa: CASSSQGAGELFF
CDR3nt: TGTGCCAGCAGTTCACAGGGGGCCGGGGAGCTGTTTTTT

len: 15
abundance: NA
v_gene: TRBV28
j_gene: TRBJ2-4
d_gene: TRBD1
CDR3aa: CASSYRTGTTNIQYF
CDR3nt: TGTGCCAGCAGTTATCGGACAGGGACAACAAACATTCAGTACTTC